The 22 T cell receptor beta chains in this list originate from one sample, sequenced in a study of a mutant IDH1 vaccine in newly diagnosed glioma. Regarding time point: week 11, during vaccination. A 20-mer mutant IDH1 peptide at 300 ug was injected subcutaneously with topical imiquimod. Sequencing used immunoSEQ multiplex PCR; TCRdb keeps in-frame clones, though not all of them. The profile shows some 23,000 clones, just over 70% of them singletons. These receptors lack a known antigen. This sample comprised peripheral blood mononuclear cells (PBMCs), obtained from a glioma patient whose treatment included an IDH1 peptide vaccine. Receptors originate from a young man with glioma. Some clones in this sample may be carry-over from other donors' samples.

This CDR3 reads CASSLAGGPNNEQFF. DNA for the CDR3: TGCGCCAGCAGCCTGGCGGGGGGCCCCAACAATGAGCAGTTCTTC. The chain joins TRBV5-1 to TRBJ2-1; 8 positions agree with TRBD2. The CDR3 covers 15 residues. Germline values: CDR1 SGHRS, CDR2 YFSETQ. J was trimmed by 5 bases and V by 4 bases; bases with no gene match: 8.

The CDR3 here is CASSLGQGYNEQFF. The CDR3 DNA sequence: TGTGCCAGCAGCTTAGGCCAAGGATACAATGAGCAGTTCTTC. V gene TRBV7-9 combines with J gene TRBJ2-1; no clear D gene. CDR1 is SEHNR and CDR2 is FQNEAQ in the germline V gene (reference sequence). Trimming cost V 1 base and J 4 bases, with 8 bases left between them. The CDR3 extends over 14 amino acids.

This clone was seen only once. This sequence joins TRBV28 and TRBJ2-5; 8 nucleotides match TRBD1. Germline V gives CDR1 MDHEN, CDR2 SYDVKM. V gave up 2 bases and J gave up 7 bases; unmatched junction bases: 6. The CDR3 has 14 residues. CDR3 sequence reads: CASSLHGQGGTQYF. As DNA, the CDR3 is TGTGCCAGCAGTTTACACGGACAGGGAGGGACCCAGTACTTC.

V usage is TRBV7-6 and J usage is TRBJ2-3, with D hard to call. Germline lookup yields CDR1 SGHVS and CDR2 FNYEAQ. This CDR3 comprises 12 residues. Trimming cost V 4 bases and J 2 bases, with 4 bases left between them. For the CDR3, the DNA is TGTGCCAGCAGCTGGCTCACAGATACGCAGTATTTT. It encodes CASSWLTDTQYF.

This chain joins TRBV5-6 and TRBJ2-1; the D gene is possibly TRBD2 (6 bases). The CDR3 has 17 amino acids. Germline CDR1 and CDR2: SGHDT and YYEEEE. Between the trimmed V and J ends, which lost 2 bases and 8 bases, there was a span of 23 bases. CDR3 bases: TGTGCCAGCAGCTTTAGGCCGGGACTCCGGAATTACGATGAGCAGTTCTTC. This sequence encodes CASSFRPGLRNYDEQFF. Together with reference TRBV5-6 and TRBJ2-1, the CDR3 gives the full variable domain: DAGVTQSPTHLIKTRGQQVTLRCSPKSGHDTVSWYQQALGQGPQFIFQYYEEEERQRGNFPDRFSGHQFPNYSSELNVNALLLGDSALYLCASSFRPGLRNYDEQFFGPGTRLTVL.

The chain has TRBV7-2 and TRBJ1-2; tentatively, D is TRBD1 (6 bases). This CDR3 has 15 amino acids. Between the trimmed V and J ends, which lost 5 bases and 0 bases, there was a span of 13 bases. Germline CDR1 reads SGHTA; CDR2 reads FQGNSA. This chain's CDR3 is CASSPYRASNYGYTF. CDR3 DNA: TGTGCCAGCAGCCCCTACAGGGCATCTAACTATGGCTACACCTTC.

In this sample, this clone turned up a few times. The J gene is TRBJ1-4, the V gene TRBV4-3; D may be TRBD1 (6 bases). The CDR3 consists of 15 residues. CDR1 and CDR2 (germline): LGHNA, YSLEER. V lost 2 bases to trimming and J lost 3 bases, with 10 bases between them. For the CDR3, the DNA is TGCGCCAGCAGCCAAACTCAGGGGTCTAATGAAAAACTGTTTTTT. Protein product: CASSQTQGSNEKLFF.

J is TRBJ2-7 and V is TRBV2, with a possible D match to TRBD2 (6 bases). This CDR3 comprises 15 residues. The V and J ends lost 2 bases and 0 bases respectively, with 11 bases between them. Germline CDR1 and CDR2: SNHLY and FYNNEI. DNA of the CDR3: TGTGCCAGCAGTGAATCGTACGGGAGCTCCTACGAGCAGTACTTC. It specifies CASSESYGSSYEQYF. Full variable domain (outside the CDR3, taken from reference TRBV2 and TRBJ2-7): EPEVTQTPSHQVTQMGQEVILRCVPISNHLYFYWYRQILGQKVEFLVSFYNNEISEKSEIFDDQFSVERPDGSNFTLKIRSTKLEDSAMYFCASSESYGSSYEQYFGPGTRLTVT.

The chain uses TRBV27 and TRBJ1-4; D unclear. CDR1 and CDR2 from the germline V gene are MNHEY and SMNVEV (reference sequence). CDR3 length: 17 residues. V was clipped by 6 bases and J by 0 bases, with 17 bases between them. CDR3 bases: TGTGCCAGCAGCCATCGTCCGATCAGCACAACTAATGAAAAACTGTTTTTT. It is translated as CASSHRPISTTNEKLFF.

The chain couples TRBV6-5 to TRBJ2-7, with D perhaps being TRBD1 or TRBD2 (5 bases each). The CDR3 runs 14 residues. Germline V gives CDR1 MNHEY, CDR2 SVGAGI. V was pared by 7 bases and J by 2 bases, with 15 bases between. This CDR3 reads CASTSGGPPYEQYF. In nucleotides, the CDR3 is TGTGCCAGCACAAGTGGGGGTCCCCCCTACGAGCAGTACTTC.

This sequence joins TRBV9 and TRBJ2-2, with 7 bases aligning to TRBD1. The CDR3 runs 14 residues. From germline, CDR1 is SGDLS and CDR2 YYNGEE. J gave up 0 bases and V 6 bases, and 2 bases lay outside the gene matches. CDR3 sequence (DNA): TGTGCCAGCACAGGGACAGCGAACACCGGGGAGCTGTTTTTT. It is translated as CASTGTANTGELFF.

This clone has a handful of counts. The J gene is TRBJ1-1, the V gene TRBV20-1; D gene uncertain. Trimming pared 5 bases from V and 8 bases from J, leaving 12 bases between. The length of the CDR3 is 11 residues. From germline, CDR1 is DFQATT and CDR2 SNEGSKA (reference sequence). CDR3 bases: TGCAGTGCTTTCCCGAGCCCAGAAGCTTTCTTT. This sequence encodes CSAFPSPEAFF.

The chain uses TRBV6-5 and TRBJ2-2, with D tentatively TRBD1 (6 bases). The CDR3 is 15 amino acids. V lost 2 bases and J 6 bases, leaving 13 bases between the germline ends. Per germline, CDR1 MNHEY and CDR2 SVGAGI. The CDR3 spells CASSYGGVRPGELFF. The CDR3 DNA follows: TGTGCCAGCAGTTACGGGGGCGTTCGGCCCGGGGAGCTGTTTTTT.

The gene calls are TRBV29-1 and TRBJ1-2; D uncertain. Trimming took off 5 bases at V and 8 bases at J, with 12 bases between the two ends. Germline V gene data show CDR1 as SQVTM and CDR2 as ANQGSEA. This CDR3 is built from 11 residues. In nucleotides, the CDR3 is TGCAGCGTTAATCTGGGGTGGGGCTACACCTTC. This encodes CSVNLGWGYTF. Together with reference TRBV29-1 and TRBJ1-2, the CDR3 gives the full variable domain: SAVISQKPSRDICQRGTSLTIQCQVDSQVTMMFWYRQQPGQSLTLIATANQGSEATYESGFVIDKFPISRPNLTFSTLTVSNMSPEDSSIYLCSVNLGWGYTFGSGTRLTVV.

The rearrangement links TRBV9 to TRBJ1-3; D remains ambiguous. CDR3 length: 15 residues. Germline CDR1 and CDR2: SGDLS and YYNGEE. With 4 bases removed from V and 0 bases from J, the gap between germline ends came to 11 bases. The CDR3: CASSSSGLSGNTIYF. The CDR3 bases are TGTGCCAGCAGCTCTTCGGGCCTCTCTGGAAACACCATATATTTT.

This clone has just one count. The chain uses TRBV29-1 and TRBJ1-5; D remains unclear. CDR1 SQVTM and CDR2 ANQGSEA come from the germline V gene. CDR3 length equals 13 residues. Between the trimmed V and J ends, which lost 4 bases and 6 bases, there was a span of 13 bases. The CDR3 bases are TGCAGCGTTGGATGGGCAGAAGGTCAGCCCCAGCATTTT. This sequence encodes CSVGWAEGQPQHF.

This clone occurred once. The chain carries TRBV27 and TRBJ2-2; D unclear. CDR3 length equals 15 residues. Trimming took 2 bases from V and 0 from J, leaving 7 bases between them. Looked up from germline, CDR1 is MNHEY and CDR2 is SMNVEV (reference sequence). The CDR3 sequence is CASSLAPSNTGELFF. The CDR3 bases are TGTGCCAGCAGTTTAGCCCCTTCGAACACCGGGGAGCTGTTTTTT.

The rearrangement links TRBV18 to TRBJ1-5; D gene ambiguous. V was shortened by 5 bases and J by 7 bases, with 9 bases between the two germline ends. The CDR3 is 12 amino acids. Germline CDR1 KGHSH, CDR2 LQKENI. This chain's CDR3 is CASSWSGQPQHF. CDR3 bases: TGTGCCAGCTCATGGTCCGGGCAGCCCCAGCATTTT.

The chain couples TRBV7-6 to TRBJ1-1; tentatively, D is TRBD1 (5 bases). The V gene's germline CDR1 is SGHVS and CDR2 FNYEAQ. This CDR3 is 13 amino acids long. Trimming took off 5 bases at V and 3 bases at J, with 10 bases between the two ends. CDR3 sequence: CASSKDSYTEAFF. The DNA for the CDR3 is TGTGCCAGCAGCAAAGACAGTTACACTGAAGCTTTCTTT.

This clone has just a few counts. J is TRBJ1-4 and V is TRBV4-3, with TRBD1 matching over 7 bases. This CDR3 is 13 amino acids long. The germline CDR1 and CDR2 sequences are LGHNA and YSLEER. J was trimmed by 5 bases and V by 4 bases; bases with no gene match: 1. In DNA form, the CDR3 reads TGCGCCAGCAGCCCGACAGGGAATGAAAAACTGTTTTTT. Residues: CASSPTGNEKLFF.

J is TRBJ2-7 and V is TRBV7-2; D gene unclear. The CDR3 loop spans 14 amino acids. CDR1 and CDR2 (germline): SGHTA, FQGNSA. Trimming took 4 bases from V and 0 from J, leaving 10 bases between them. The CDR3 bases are TGTGCCAGCAGCTCCCCGCGGAGCTCCTACGAGCAGTACTTC. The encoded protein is CASSSPRSSYEQYF.

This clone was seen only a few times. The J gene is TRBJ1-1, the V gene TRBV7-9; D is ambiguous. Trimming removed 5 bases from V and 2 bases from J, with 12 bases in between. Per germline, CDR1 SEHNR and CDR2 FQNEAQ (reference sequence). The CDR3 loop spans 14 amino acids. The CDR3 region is CASSLGRTNTEAFF. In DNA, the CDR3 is TGTGCCAGCAGCCTTGGACGGACTAACACTGAAGCTTTCTTT.